One T cell receptor (beta chain) is described in this entry. Its target is unknown. The entry originates in a study of T cell responses to AZD1222 COVID-19 vaccine. The overall study: Second-dose groups at about 4 or about 12 weeks were pooled.

Clones were sequenced by immunoSEQ multiplex PCR, and TCRdb holds only the in-frame ones, with some missing. This table has about 180,000 clones, around 88% appearing once. Study-level results: Just six AZD1222 recipients were seropositive at baseline.

Source: peripheral blood, taken on day 0 of AZD1222 vaccination. This sequence originates from an adult in good health.

Here the CDR3 reads CASSLTSGRGGELFF. The DNA of the CDR3 is TGTGCCAGCAGCCTGACTAGCGGGAGGGGCGGGGAGCTGTTTTTT. This chain connects TRBV7-3 to TRBJ2-2, with TRBD2 matching 14 bases. V was pared by 5 bases and J by 7 bases, with 3 bases of the junction left unmatched. CDR1 is SGHTA, CDR2 FQGTGA, per germline. The CDR3 is 15 residues long.